The 18 T cell receptor beta chains given below trace back to one sample, sequenced in a study of blood T cell repertoires in COVID-19. The data were produced by immunoSEQ multiplex PCR, yet TCRdb's version contains in-frame clones alone and is incomplete. The sample has tens of thousands of clones; 72% are singletons. Specimen: peripheral blood. The receptor source for this set is a woman in her 70s with COVID-19, enrolled during active disease.

J is TRBJ2-7 and V is TRBV11-3; D is unresolved. The germline V and J ends were trimmed by 4 bases and 6 bases, with 13 bases remaining between them. Germline V CDR1 and CDR2: SGHNT, YENEEA. There are 13 residues in the CDR3. This CDR3 reads CASSSLSGGEQYF. Written as DNA, the CDR3 is TGTGCCAGCAGCTCCCTTAGTGGCGGCGAGCAGTACTTC.

This clone has more than one count but fewer than ten. The rearrangement joins TRBV24-1 to TRBJ2-3; 11 bases map to TRBD2. Germline trimming cut 1 base from V and 0 bases from J; bases unmatched to any gene: 2. Germline CDR1 and CDR2: KGHDR and SFDVKD. The CDR3 contains 17 residues. In DNA, the CDR3 is TGTGCCACCAGTGATTTAGGGACTAGCGGTAGCACAGATACGCAGTATTTT. It yields the protein CATSDLGTSGSTDTQYF.

J is TRBJ1-2 and V is TRBV2; a weak D match, TRBD1 (6 bases). Per the germline V gene, CDR1 is SNHLY and CDR2 is FYNNEI. This CDR3 is 13 amino acids long. The ends were cut back, 3 bases at V and 2 bases at J, with 7 bases in the middle. The CDR3 is CASSDTGNYGYTF. CDR3 DNA: TGTGCCAGCAGTGATACAGGGAACTATGGCTACACCTTC.

The sample holds a few counts of this clone. The rearrangement joins TRBV3-1 (or the pseudogene TRBV3-2) to TRBJ1-3, with TRBD1 as a possible D gene (6 bases). CDR3 size: 14 residues. V dropped 4 bases and J dropped 4 bases, with 11 bases sitting between them. Germline lookup yields CDR1 LGHDT and CDR2 YNNKEL (reference sequence). This CDR3 reads CASSRTGPGNTIYF. The CDR3 DNA reads TGTGCCAGCAGCCGCACAGGGCCAGGAAACACCATATATTTT.

This sequence joins TRBV29-1 and TRBJ2-5; D unresolved. CDR1 is SQVTM, CDR2 ANQGSEA, per germline. CDR3 size: 10 residues. Trimming took 6 bases from V and 3 from J, leaving 5 bases between them. The CDR3 region has the DNA TGCAGCGTGGCCGAAGAGACCCAGTACTTC. This encodes CSVAEETQYF. The variable domain in full, completed from reference TRBV29-1 and TRBJ2-5, reads SAVISQKPSRDICQRGTSLTIQCQVDSQVTMMFWYRQQPGQSLTLIATANQGSEATYESGFVIDKFPISRPNLTFSTLTVSNMSPEDSSIYLCSVAEETQYFGPGTRLLVL.

The rearrangement links TRBV4-1 to TRBJ1-2, with TRBD1 matching 7 bases. Trimming took 3 bases from V and 8 from J; bases not matched to a gene: 18. Germline values: CDR1 MGHRA, CDR2 YSYEKL. The CDR3 sequence is 17 residues long. CDR3 protein: CASSHRNPGQTARGYTF. CDR3 DNA sequence: TGCGCCAGCAGCCACCGCAATCCGGGACAGACTGCTCGAGGCTACACCTTC.

The J gene is TRBJ1-3, the V gene TRBV4-1, with D tentatively TRBD1 (6 bases). In germline, CDR1 is MGHRA, CDR2 YSYEKL. The V and J ends lost 3 bases and 4 bases respectively, with 13 bases between them. This CDR3 has 15 residues. The CDR3 sequence is CASSQTGTSGNTIYF. The CDR3 DNA reads as TGCGCCAGCAGCCAGACCGGGACATCGGGAAACACCATATATTTT.

The chain links TRBV7-6 to TRBJ2-3; a weak D match, TRBD2 (6 bases). The CDR3 is 15 amino acids. Per germline, CDR1 SGHVS and CDR2 FNYEAQ. V gave up 1 base and J gave up 1 base, with 9 bases separating them. CDR3 nucleotide sequence: TGTGCCAGCAGCTTAGAGGCTAGCGGCACAGATACGCAGTATTTT. Translation gives CASSLEASGTDTQYF.

The chain couples TRBV7-3 to TRBJ2-2, with D possibly TRBD2 on 6 matching bases. Germline CDR1 is SGHTA and CDR2 is FQGTGA. Trimming shortened V by 6 bases and J by 3 bases, and 11 bases separated the two germline ends. The CDR3 totals 14 residues. The CDR3 DNA follows: TGTGCCAGCAGAAGGGACTGGGACACCGGGGAGCTGTTTTTT. Protein sequence: CASRRDWDTGELFF.

This clone was seen a single time. The genes are TRBV6-5 and TRBJ2-7; TRBD1 agrees at 9 bases. Germline V gives CDR1 MNHEY, CDR2 SVGAGI. The CDR3 contains 15 residues. Trimming took 6 bases from V and 3 from J; bases not matched to a gene: 9. The chain's CDR3 is CASSPPGQGFYEQYF. The CDR3 coding sequence is TGTGCCAGCAGCCCGCCGGGACAGGGATTCTACGAGCAGTACTTC.

This rearrangement joins TRBV29-1 to TRBJ2-5; D perhaps matches TRBD2 (6 bases). Germline loops: CDR1 SQVTM, CDR2 ANQGSEA. V was cut by 7 bases and J by 4 bases, with 7 bases left in between. This CDR3 is 10 amino acids long. CDR3 DNA: TGCAGCGCCGGGGGAGAGACCCAGTACTTC. This translates into CSAGGETQYF.

This clone occurred a few times. The V call is TRBV6-5, the J call TRBJ2-1, with a tentative D call TRBD2 (5 bases). Germline CDR1 is MNHEY and CDR2 is SVGAGI. Trimming took 2 bases from V and 10 from J, leaving 12 bases between them. This CDR3 region has 13 residues. The CDR3 nucleotides read TGTGCCAGCAGTTACGGCGAGGGAACCGAGCAGTTCTTC. Its translation: CASSYGEGTEQFF.

The chain is built from TRBV15 and TRBJ2-3, with 9 nucleotides matching TRBD2. Unmatched junction bases numbered 2, after V lost 1 base and J lost 0 bases. The CDR3 loop spans 16 amino acids. Germline CDR1 and CDR2: LNHNV and YYDKDF (reference sequence). CDR3 protein: CATSRGLAGSTDTQYF. The CDR3 DNA follows: TGTGCCACCAGCAGAGGCCTAGCGGGGAGCACAGATACGCAGTATTTT. Using reference TRBV15 and TRBJ2-3 for the parts outside the CDR3, the full variable domain is DAMVIQNPRYQVTQFGKPVTLSCSQTLNHNVMYWYQQKSSQAPKLLFHYYDKDFNNEADTPDNFQSRRPNTSFCFLDIRSPGLGDTAMYLCATSRGLAGSTDTQYFGPGTRLTVL.

The CDR3 sequence is CATSNPRQGISYEQYF. The CDR3 nucleotides read TGTGCCACCAGCAACCCTCGACAGGGGATTTCCTACGAGCAGTACTTC. The J gene is TRBJ2-7, the V gene TRBV15; 8 nucleotides match TRBD1. Trimming took 4 bases from V and 1 from J; bases not matched to a gene: 9. CDR3 length: 16 amino acids. Germline V gene data show CDR1 as LNHNV and CDR2 as YYDKDF (reference sequence).

The genes are TRBV5-1 and TRBJ2-1; 12 bases are shared with TRBD2. J lost 3 bases, V lost 0 bases, and 7 bases had no gene match. The CDR3 has 18 residues. Germline assignment: CDR1 SGHRS and CDR2 YFSETQ. In DNA, the CDR3 is TGCGCCAGCAGCTTGGAGTCACTAGCGGGGGGCATCTACAATGAGCAGTTCTTC. This gives the protein CASSLESLAGGIYNEQFF.

The gene calls are TRBV29-1 and TRBJ2-5; D call uncertain. Per germline, CDR1 SQVTM and CDR2 ANQGSEA. The CDR3 is made up of 13 amino acids. The V end lost 3 bases, the J end lost 5 bases, and 13 bases lay between the germline ends. In nucleotides, the CDR3 is TGCAGCGTTGAGGATTCTCCCGGGGAGACCCAGTACTTC. Protein sequence: CSVEDSPGETQYF. The full variable domain, its missing parts supplied by reference TRBV29-1 and TRBJ2-5, is SAVISQKPSRDICQRGTSLTIQCQVDSQVTMMFWYRQQPGQSLTLIATANQGSEATYESGFVIDKFPISRPNLTFSTLTVSNMSPEDSSIYLCSVEDSPGETQYFGPGTRLLVL.

The rearrangement joins TRBV6-4 to TRBJ2-5, with a weak D call TRBD1 (5 bases). This CDR3 is 13 amino acids long. V lost 4 bases and J 2 bases, leaving 8 bases between the germline ends. Germline CDR1 and CDR2: MRHNA and SNTAGT. CDR3 in amino acids: CASSATVQETQYF. CDR3 coding DNA: TGTGCCAGCAGTGCGACAGTTCAAGAGACCCAGTACTTC.

This chain connects TRBV7-3 to TRBJ2-1; tentatively, D is TRBD1 (7 bases). Trimming took 3 bases from V and 6 from J, leaving 9 bases between them. The CDR3 loop spans 13 amino acids. CDR1 and CDR2 (germline): SGHTA, FQGTGA. This CDR3 is CASSFQGGNEQFF. The CDR3 nucleotides are TGTGCCAGCAGCTTCCAGGGGGGCAATGAGCAGTTCTTC.